Detailed here is one T cell receptor (beta chain). The sample belongs to a study of follicular helper T cells after annual influenza vaccination. Study-level information: Days 0, 7 and 28 post-vaccination were the blood draw times.

V lost 5 bases to trimming and J lost 0 bases; unmatched junction nucleotides: 11. Germline CDR1 is SGHVS and CDR2 is FNYEAQ. CDR3 length: 18 residues. Generated by immunoSEQ multiplex PCR, the TCRdb table keeps only in-frame clones and is missing some. The sample lists more than 7,000 clones; about 83% were seen once. Sample time point: 2013-2014 season, 7 days after vaccination. Subjects lived in the community and lacked influenza vaccine within the prior 6 months. Source: CXCR5+ CD38- circulating T follicular helper cells from blood, taken 7 days after influenza vaccination. Subset of the sample: circulating Tfh, non-naive CD4+CXCR5+PD-1+ (ICOS+CD38+ or ICOS-CD38-). This rearrangement joins TRBV7-6 to TRBJ1-4, with 8 nucleotides matching TRBD1. This clonotype was sampled from an adult who received the influenza vaccine. The CDR3 reads CASSPRGQGSSTNEKLFF. The CDR3 bases are TGTGCCAGCAGCCCCAGGGGGCAGGGGTCCTCAACTAATGAAAAACTGTTTTTT.